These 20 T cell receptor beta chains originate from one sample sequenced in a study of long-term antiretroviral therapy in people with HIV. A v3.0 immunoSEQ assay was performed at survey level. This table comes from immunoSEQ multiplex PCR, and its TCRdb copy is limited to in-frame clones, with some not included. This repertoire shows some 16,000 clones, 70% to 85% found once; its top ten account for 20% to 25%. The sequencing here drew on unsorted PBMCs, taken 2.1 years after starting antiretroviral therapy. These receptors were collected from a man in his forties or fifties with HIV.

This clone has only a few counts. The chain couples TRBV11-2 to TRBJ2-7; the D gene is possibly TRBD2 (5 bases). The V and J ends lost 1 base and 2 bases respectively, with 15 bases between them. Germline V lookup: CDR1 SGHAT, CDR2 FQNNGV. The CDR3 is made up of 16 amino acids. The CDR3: CASSLGPGPGTYEQYF. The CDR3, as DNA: TGTGCCAGCAGCTTAGGTCCAGGACCGGGGACCTACGAGCAGTACTTC.

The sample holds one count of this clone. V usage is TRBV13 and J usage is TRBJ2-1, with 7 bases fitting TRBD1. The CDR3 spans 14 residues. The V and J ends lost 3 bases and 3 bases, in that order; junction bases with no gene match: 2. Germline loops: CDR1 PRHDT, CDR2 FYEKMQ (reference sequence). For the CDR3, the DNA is TGTGCCAGCAGCTTTACAGGGGTCTACAATGAGCAGTTCTTC. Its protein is CASSFTGVYNEQFF.

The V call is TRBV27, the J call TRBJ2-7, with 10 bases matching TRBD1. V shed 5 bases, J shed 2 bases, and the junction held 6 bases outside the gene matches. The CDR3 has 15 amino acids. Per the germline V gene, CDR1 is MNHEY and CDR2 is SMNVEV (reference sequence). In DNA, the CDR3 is TGTGCCAGCAGTGACGGGACAGGGGCTCCCTACGAGCAGTACTTC. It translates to CASSDGTGAPYEQYF.

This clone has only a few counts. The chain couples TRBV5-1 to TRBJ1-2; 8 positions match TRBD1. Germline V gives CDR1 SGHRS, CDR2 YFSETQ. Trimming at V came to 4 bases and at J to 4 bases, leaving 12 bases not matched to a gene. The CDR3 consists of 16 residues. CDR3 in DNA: TGCGCCAGCAGCCCGGGACAGGCTTTCCGTAGCTATGGCTACACCTTC. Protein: CASSPGQAFRSYGYTF.

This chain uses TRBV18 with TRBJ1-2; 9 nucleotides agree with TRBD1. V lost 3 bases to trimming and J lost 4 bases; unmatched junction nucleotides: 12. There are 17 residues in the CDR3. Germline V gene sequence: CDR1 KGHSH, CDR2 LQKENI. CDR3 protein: CASSPGQGFKNGYGYTF. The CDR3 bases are TGTGCCAGCTCACCGGGACAGGGCTTTAAAAACGGCTATGGCTACACCTTC.

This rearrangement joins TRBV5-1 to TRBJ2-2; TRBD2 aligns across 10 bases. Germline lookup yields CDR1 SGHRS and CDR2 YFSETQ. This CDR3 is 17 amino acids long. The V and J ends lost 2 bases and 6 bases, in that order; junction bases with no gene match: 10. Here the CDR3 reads CASSFGAGGQRAGELFF. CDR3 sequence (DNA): TGCGCCAGCAGCTTTGGAGCGGGGGGGCAAAGGGCCGGGGAGCTGTTTTTT.

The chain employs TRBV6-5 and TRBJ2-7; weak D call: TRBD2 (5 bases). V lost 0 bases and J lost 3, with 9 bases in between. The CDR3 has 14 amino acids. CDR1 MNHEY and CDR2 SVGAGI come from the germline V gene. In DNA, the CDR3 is TGTGCCAGCAGTTACTCCGGGGTCCTCTACGAGCAGTACTTC. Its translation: CASSYSGVLYEQYF.

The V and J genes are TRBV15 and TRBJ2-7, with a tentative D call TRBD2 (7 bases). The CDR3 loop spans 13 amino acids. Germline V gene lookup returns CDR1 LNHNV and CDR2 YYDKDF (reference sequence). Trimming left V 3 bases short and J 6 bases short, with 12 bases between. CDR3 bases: TGTGCCACCAGCAGGGAAGGGGGGGGCGAGCAGTACTTC. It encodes CATSREGGGEQYF.

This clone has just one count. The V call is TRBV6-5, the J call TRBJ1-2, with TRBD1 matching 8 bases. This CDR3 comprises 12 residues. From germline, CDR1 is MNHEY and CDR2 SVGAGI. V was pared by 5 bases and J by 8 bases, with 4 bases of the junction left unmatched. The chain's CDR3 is CASSLGQGGYTF. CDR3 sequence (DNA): TGTGCCAGCAGTCTCGGACAGGGCGGCTACACCTTC.

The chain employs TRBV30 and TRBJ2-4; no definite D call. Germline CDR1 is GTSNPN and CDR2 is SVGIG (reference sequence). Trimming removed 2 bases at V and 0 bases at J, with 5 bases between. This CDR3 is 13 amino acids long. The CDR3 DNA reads TGTGCCTGGAGTACTATAGCCAAAAACATTCAGTACTTC. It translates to CAWSTIAKNIQYF.

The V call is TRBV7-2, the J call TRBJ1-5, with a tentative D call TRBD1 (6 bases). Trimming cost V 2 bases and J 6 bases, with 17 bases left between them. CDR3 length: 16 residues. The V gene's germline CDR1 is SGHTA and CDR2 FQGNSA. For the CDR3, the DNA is TGTGCCAGCAGCTTAATGGGACAAGGCGGTGGTCAGCCCCAGCATTTT. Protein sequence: CASSLMGQGGGQPQHF.

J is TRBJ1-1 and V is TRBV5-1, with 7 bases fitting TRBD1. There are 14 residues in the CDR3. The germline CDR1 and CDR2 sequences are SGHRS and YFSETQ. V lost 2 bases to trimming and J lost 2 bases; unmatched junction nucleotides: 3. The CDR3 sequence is CASSLGDSNTEAFF. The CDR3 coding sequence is TGCGCCAGCAGCTTAGGGGACAGTAACACTGAAGCTTTCTTT.

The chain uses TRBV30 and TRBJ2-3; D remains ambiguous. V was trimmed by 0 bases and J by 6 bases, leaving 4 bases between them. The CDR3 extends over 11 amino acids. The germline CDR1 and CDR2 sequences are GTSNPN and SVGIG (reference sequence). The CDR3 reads CAWSVFDTQYF. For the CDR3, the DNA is TGTGCCTGGAGTGTCTTCGATACGCAGTATTTT.

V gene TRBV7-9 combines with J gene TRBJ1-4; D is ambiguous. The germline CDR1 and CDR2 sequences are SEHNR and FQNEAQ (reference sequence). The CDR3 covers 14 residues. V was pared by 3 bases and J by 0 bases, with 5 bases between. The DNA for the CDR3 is TGTGCCAGCAGCTTCCAGGCAACTAATGAAAAACTGTTTTTT. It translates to CASSFQATNEKLFF.

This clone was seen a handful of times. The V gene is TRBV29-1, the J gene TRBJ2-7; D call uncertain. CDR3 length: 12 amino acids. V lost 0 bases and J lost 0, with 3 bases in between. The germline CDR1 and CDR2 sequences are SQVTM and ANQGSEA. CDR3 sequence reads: CSVEDTSYEQYF. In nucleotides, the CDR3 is TGCAGCGTTGAAGACACCTCCTACGAGCAGTACTTC.

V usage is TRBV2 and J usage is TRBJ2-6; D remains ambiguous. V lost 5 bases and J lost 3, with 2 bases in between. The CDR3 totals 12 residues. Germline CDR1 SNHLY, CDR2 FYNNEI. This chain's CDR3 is CASSIGANVLTF. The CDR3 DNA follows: TGTGCCAGCAGTATTGGGGCCAACGTCCTGACTTTC.

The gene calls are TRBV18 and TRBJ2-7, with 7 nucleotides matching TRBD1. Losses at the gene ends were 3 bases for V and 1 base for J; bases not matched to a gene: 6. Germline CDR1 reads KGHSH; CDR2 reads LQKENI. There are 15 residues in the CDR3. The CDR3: CASSPDRALSYEQYF. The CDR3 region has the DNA TGTGCCAGCTCACCCGACAGGGCGCTGTCCTACGAGCAGTACTTC. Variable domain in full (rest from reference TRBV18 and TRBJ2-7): NAGVMQNPRHLVRRRGQEARLRCSPMKGHSHVYWYRQLPEEGLKFMVYLQKENIIDESGMPKERFSAEFPKEGPSILRIQQVVRGDSAAYFCASSPDRALSYEQYFGPGTRLTVT.

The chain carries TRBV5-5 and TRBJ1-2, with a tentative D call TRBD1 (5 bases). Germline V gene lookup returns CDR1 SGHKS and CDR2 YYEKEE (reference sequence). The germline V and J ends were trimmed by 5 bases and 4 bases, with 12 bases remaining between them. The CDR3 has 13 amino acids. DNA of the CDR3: TGTGCCAGCAGTCCACAGGAGTCCTATGGCTACACCTTC. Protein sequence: CASSPQESYGYTF.

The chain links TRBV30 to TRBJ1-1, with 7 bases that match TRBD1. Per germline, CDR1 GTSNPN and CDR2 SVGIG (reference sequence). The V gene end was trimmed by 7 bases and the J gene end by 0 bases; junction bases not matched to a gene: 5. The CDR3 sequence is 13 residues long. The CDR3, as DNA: TGTGCCTTACTACAGGGGTTGAACACTGAAGCTTTCTTT. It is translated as CALLQGLNTEAFF.

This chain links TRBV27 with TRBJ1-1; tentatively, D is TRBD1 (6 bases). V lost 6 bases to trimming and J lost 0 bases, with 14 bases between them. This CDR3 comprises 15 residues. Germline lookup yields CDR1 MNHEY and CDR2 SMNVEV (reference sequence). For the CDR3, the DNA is TGTGCCAGCAGCCGACAGGCGCGTATGAACACTGAAGCTTTCTTT. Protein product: CASSRQARMNTEAFF.